The 20 T cell receptor beta chains in this list originate from one sample, sequenced in a study of T cells in Graves' hyperthyroidism and ophthalmopathy (dated by TCRdb to between 2018 and 2021). Library creation used multiplex PCR. Sequencing used an Illumina HiSeq 2000. The TCR beta CDR3 regions were amplified from the RNA transcripts. For the first round of RT-PCR on the TCR CDR3, the HTBI primer set was used together with the Qiagen OneStep RT-PCR kit. The raw public reads went through TCRdb reprocessing: fastp at Q25, MiXCR clone calling, in-frame beta chains kept. Here each entry gathers all rows of one CDR3 protein and keeps the most common genes and DNA. The sample contains around 600,000 distinct CDR3 sequences, about 14% of them found a single time. Approximately 13% of the sample is taken by the ten largest. Material for sequencing was blood. The receptors derive from a woman aged 50 to 60 with Graves' ophthalmopathy.

V and J are TRBV29-1 and TRBJ2-7, with 11 bases lining up with TRBD2. The CDR3 length is 15 residues. V lost 5 bases to trimming and J lost 3 bases; unmatched junction nucleotides: 9. Germline values: CDR1 SQVTM, CDR2 ANQGSEA. The DNA of the CDR3 is TGCAGCGTTACGGGACTAGCGGAAGCTTACTACGAGCAGTACTTC. This translates into CSVTGLAEAYYEQYF.

V gene TRBV9 combines with J gene TRBJ1-6; D gene ambiguous. CDR1 and CDR2 from the germline V gene are SGDLS and YYNGEE. This CDR3 has 14 residues. V was shortened by 4 bases and J by 6 bases, with 11 bases between the two germline ends. The chain's CDR3 is CASSTRVSNSPLHF. The DNA for the CDR3 is TGTGCCAGCAGCACCCGGGTCTCTAATTCACCCCTCCACTTT.

Points on this clonotype: A much larger clonotype is one base distant, so this may be a read error. This chain links TRBV2 with TRBJ2-5; 8 nucleotides align to TRBD1. CDR1 and CDR2 (germline): SNHLY, FYNNEI. V was pared by 6 bases and J by 5 bases, with 8 bases of the junction left unmatched. The CDR3 consists of 14 residues. This CDR3 reads CASRAETGEETQYF. In nucleotides, the CDR3 is TGTGCCAGCAGGGCCGAGACAGGGGAGGAGACCCAGTACTTC.

This clonotype has more than one count but fewer than ten. V gene TRBV12-3 or TRBV12-4 combines with J gene TRBJ2-4; 7 nucleotides agree with TRBD1. The CDR3 is 14 residues long. Losses at the gene ends were 5 bases for V and 2 bases for J; bases not matched to a gene: 3. The CDR3 bases are TGTGCCAGCAGTATACAGGGGACCAAAAACATTCAGTACTTC. This gives the protein CASSIQGTKNIQYF.

This clonotype was counted many times. The chain has TRBV12-3 or TRBV12-4 and TRBJ2-3; TRBD2 agrees at 13 bases. This CDR3 is built from 15 residues. V lost 6 bases to trimming and J lost 6 bases; unmatched junction nucleotides: 6. CDR3 sequence reads: CASRPGLAGRDTQYF. Written as DNA, the CDR3 is TGTGCCAGCAGACCGGGACTAGCGGGACGTGATACGCAGTATTTT.

This clonotype was observed many times. The chain combines TRBV28 with TRBJ2-7; 9 bases fit TRBD1. V trimming: 7 bases; J trimming: 1 base; junction bases outside the gene matches: 11. This CDR3 spans 16 amino acids. CDR1 is MDHEN and CDR2 is SYDVKM in the germline V gene. The CDR3 nucleotides are TGTGCCAGCACCACACCCCCCGGGACAGGGTCCTACGAGCAGTACTTC. Translating gives CASTTPPGTGSYEQYF.

This clonotype was counted only a few times. The rearrangement joins TRBV11-3 to TRBJ2-1; TRBD2 matches 7 bases. V gave up 1 base and J gave up 5 bases; unmatched junction bases: 5. Germline CDR1 and CDR2: SGHNT and YENEEA. This CDR3 contains 15 residues. DNA of the CDR3: TGTGCCAGCAGCTTAGGCGGGACTAATAACAATGAGCAGTTCTTC. The encoded protein is CASSLGGTNNNEQFF.

This clonotype appeared many times. V is TRBV15 and J is TRBJ2-2; 7 bases agree with TRBD1. Trimming cost V 0 bases and J 6 bases; bases outside gene matches: 7. The V gene's germline CDR1 is LNHNV and CDR2 YYDKDF (reference sequence). CDR3 length: 16 residues. The CDR3 loop is CATSRDLSQGAGELFF. As DNA, the CDR3 is TGTGCCACCAGCAGAGATCTTTCGCAGGGGGCCGGGGAGCTGTTTTTT.

The chain joins TRBV10-3 to TRBJ2-7; D gene ambiguous. There are 13 residues in the CDR3. Trimming took off 0 bases at V and 0 bases at J, with 3 bases between the two ends. CDR1 and CDR2 (germline): ENHRY, SYGVKD. CDR3 sequence (DNA): TGTGCCATCAGTGAGTCAACCTCCTACGAGCAGTACTTC. It specifies CAISESTSYEQYF.

V and J are TRBV24-1 and TRBJ1-5, with 10 bases that match TRBD1. CDR1 is KGHDR, CDR2 SFDVKD, per germline. This CDR3 is built from 15 residues. Trimming cost V 12 bases and J 0 bases; bases outside gene matches: 7. CDR3 bases: TGTGCCCAGGCCGGGACAGGGGATAGCAATCAGCCCCAGCATTTT. This codes for CAQAGTGDSNQPQHF.

The chain uses TRBV6-2 or TRBV6-3 and TRBJ1-1; D ambiguous. Germline V gives CDR1 MNHEY, CDR2 SVGEGT. The germline V and J ends were trimmed by 7 bases and 5 bases, with 14 bases remaining between them. This CDR3 comprises 13 residues. CDR3 in amino acids: CASNAGPFTEAFF. The CDR3 DNA follows: TGTGCCAGCAACGCGGGCCCTTTTACTGAAGCTTTCTTT.

The CDR3 DNA sequence: TGTGCCAGCAGCGTAGTCCTAGCGGGGAGCACAGATACGCAGTATTTT. It encodes CASSVVLAGSTDTQYF. This chain connects TRBV9 to TRBJ2-3; 9 nucleotides align to TRBD2. V gave up 0 bases and J gave up 0 bases; unmatched junction bases: 2. Germline CDR1 SGDLS, CDR2 YYNGEE. The CDR3 is made up of 16 amino acids.

The chain uses TRBV6-6 and TRBJ2-3; 11 nucleotides align to TRBD2. From germline, CDR1 is MNHNY and CDR2 SVGAGI (reference sequence). V was clipped by 2 bases and J by 1 base; unmatched bases: 2. The CDR3 totals 16 residues. The CDR3 nucleotides read TGTGCCAGCAGTTACCTTAGCGGGAGGGGCACAGATACGCAGTATTTT. This codes for CASSYLSGRGTDTQYF.

This chain's CDR3 is CASGQRRAGGNTIYF. The CDR3 region has the DNA TGTGCTAGTGGTCAGCGGAGGGCTGGCGGAAACACCATATATTTT. The chain joins TRBV12-5 to TRBJ1-3; D call uncertain. Germline assignment: CDR1 LGHNT and CDR2 FRNRAP. V shed 5 bases and J shed 4 bases, with 15 bases lying between them. The CDR3 contains 15 residues.

This clonotype appeared a few times. A much larger clone differs from this one at a single base, so this may be a read error. This sequence joins TRBV7-2 and TRBJ1-1; no reliable D call. Germline V gene sequence: CDR1 SGHTA, CDR2 FQGNSA. The CDR3 contains 13 residues. This chain's CDR3 is CASSLNMNTEASF. The CDR3 DNA sequence: TGTGCCAGCAGCCTTAACATGAACACTGAAGCTTCCTTT.

The table lists this clonotype with many counts. The V and J genes are TRBV6-2 or TRBV6-3 and TRBJ2-1, with 11 bases that match TRBD2. The CDR3 runs to 14 residues. V shed 6 bases, J shed 7 bases, and the junction held 5 bases outside the gene matches. Germline lookup yields CDR1 MNHEY and CDR2 SVGEGT. The CDR3 reads CASRRLAGKNEQFF. The CDR3 DNA follows: TGTGCCAGCAGGCGACTAGCGGGAAAGAATGAGCAGTTCTTC.

The chain couples TRBV6-2 or TRBV6-3 to TRBJ2-7, with TRBD2 matching over 9 bases. Germline V gives CDR1 MNHEY, CDR2 SVGEGT. The CDR3 contains 16 residues. V shed 0 bases and J 2 bases; nucleotides not matched to a gene: 5. The CDR3 reads CASSYSGIAGAYEQYF. The CDR3 DNA sequence: TGTGCCAGCAGTTACTCGGGAATAGCGGGAGCCTACGAGCAGTACTTC.

This clonotype was counted ten times or more. The chain carries TRBV30 and TRBJ1-2; D call uncertain. The CDR3 length is 14 residues. CDR1 GTSNPN and CDR2 SVGIG come from the germline V gene (reference sequence). The V gene lost 2 bases and the J gene lost 3 bases, with 13 bases spanning the gap. The CDR3 nucleotides read TGTGCCTGGAGTCATCCTCGGGCTGACTATGGCTACACCTTC. It translates to CAWSHPRADYGYTF.

This clonotype was seen at least ten times. The rearrangement links TRBV24-1 to TRBJ1-5, with TRBD1 matching over 7 bases. Trimming cost V 2 bases and J 12 bases; bases outside gene matches: 6. The germline V gene has CDR1 KGHDR and CDR2 SFDVKD. CDR3 length: 13 amino acids. For the CDR3, the DNA is TGTGCCACCAGTGATTACAGGGGATTGGACCAGCATTTT. It specifies CATSDYRGLDQHF.

This clonotype was seen ten or more times. This chain links TRBV9 with TRBJ1-1, with 7 bases identical to TRBD1. V trimming: 3 bases; J trimming: 3 bases; junction bases outside the gene matches: 5. Germline assignment: CDR1 SGDLS and CDR2 YYNGEE. CDR3 length: 14 amino acids. The CDR3 nucleotides read TGTGCCAGCAGCGGGAGACAGGGCCACACTGAAGCTTTCTTT. Protein product: CASSGRQGHTEAFF.